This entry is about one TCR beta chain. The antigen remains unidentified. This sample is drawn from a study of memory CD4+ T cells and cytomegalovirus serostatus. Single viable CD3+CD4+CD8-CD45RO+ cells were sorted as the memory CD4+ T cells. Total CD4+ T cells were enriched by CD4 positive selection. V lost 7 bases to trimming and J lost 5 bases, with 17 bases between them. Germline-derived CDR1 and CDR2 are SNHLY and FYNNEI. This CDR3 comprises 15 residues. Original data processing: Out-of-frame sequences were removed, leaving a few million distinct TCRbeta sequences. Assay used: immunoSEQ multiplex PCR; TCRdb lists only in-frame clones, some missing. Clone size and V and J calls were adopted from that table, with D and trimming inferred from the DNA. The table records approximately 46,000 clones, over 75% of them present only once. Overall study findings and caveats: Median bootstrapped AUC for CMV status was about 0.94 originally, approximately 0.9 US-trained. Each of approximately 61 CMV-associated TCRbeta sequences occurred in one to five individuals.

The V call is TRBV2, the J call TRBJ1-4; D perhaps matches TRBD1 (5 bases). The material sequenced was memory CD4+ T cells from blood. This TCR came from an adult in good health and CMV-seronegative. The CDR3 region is CASTPGGTLNEKLFF. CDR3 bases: TGTGCCAGCACCCCGGGAGGGACGTTAAATGAAAAACTGTTTTTT.